These 22 T cell receptor beta chains originate from one sample sequenced in a study of blood T cell repertoires in COVID-19. Clones were read by immunoSEQ multiplex PCR, and TCRdb kept only the in-frame ones, dropping some. This table holds 220,000 or so clones, about 79% found once. The sample comprised PBMCs or T cells enriched from blood (not recorded which). The receptors originated from a woman aged 55-69 years who had recovered from COVID-19.

The rearrangement links TRBV19 to TRBJ2-5; 12 bases are shared with TRBD2. The V segment lost 3 bases and the J segment 1 base; nucleotides outside the gene matches: 3. The CDR3 is made up of 16 amino acids. Germline V gene lookup returns CDR1 LNHDA and CDR2 SQIVND (reference sequence). In nucleotides, the CDR3 is TGTGCCAGTAGTATTACTAGCGGGAGGTCCCAAGAGACCCAGTACTTC. Protein sequence: CASSITSGRSQETQYF.

The J gene is TRBJ1-1, the V gene TRBV6-6; D may be TRBD1 (6 bases). From germline, CDR1 is MNHNY and CDR2 SVGAGI (reference sequence). The CDR3 contains 14 residues. Trimming removed 4 bases at V and 2 bases at J, with 11 bases between. The CDR3 sequence: CASSFQGTNTEAFF. DNA for the CDR3: TGTGCCAGCAGTTTTCAGGGGACAAACACTGAAGCTTTCTTT.

The chain couples TRBV5-8 to TRBJ2-1; 15 nucleotides agree with TRBD2. This CDR3 spans 15 amino acids. J lost 8 bases, V lost 4 bases, and 4 bases had no gene match. CDR1 and CDR2 (germline): SGHTS, YDEGEE. Written as DNA, the CDR3 is TGTGCCAGCAGCCAGGGACTAGCGGGAGGCTATGAGCAGTTCTTC. Residues: CASSQGLAGGYEQFF.

The chain couples TRBV21-1 to TRBJ2-7; TRBD1 was called by the table and not checked on the DNA. TRBV21-1 is annotated as a pseudogene. This CDR3 spans 16 amino acids. The CDR3 nucleotides are TGTGCCAGCAGCAAGGACGGACACGAAGGTGTCTACGAGCAGTACTTC. Its protein product is CASSKDGHEGVYEQYF.

The chain links TRBV15 to TRBJ1-3; D gene ambiguous. Germline assignment: CDR1 LNHNV and CDR2 YYDKDF (reference sequence). Trimming cost V 0 bases and J 4 bases, with 7 bases left between them. The CDR3 extends over 14 amino acids. CDR3 in DNA: TGTGCCACCAGCAGAGATAGCCTGGGAAACACCATATATTTT. Encoded protein: CATSRDSLGNTIYF.

The rearrangement links TRBV11-3 to TRBJ1-1; 7 nucleotides line up with TRBD1. J was trimmed by 1 base and V by 6 bases; bases with no gene match: 2. Germline V gene lookup returns CDR1 SGHNT and CDR2 YENEEA. CDR3 length equals 13 residues. As DNA, the CDR3 is TGTGCCAGCAGTTGGACAGGGAACACTGAAGCTTTCTTT. Encoded protein: CASSWTGNTEAFF.

This chain uses TRBV4-3 with TRBJ1-4; tentative D call: TRBD1 (5 bases). This CDR3 has 16 residues. V was cut by 1 base and J by 4 bases, with 13 bases left in between. CDR1 and CDR2 from the germline V gene are LGHNA and YSLEER. The CDR3 coding sequence is TGCGCCAGCAGCCAAGGCTTAGGGGTGTTTAATGAAAAACTGTTTTTT. This gives the protein CASSQGLGVFNEKLFF.

The genes are TRBV28 and TRBJ1-4; no reliable D call. CDR1 and CDR2 from the germline V gene are MDHEN and SYDVKM. This CDR3 is 12 amino acids long. V lost 6 bases and J 3 bases, leaving 5 bases between the germline ends. The CDR3 coding sequence is TGTGCCAGCAGGTCCTCTAATGAAAAACTGTTTTTT. Residues: CASRSSNEKLFF.

The V call is TRBV5-4, the J call TRBJ2-6; TRBD1 might be the D (6 bases). Germline CDR1 and CDR2: SGHNT and YYREEE (reference sequence). Trimming stripped 4 bases from V and 0 bases from J, with 14 bases between. The CDR3 is made up of 17 amino acids. The CDR3 region is CASSLVGQTSGANVLTF. CDR3 coding DNA: TGTGCCAGCAGCCTGGTAGGACAGACCTCTGGGGCCAACGTCCTGACTTTC.

V gene TRBV4-2 combines with J gene TRBJ1-4, with D possibly matching TRBD1 (5 bases). V was cut by 0 bases and J by 10 bases, with 15 bases left in between. CDR1 is LGHNA, CDR2 YNFKEQ, per germline. This CDR3 region has 15 residues. Here the CDR3 reads CASSQEMSGGGKLFF. CDR3 nucleotides: TGTGCCAGCAGCCAAGAGATGTCGGGCGGGGGAAAACTGTTTTTT.

V is TRBV4-3 and J is TRBJ2-7; 9 bases are shared with TRBD1. Germline V lookup: CDR1 LGHNA, CDR2 YSLEER. The CDR3 extends over 16 amino acids. V shed 1 base, J shed 4 bases, and the junction held 8 bases outside the gene matches. The CDR3 bases are TGCGCCAGCAGCCAAGGTCCTGACAGGGGGGCGTACGAGCAGTACTTC. It codes for CASSQGPDRGAYEQYF.

This clone was recorded a few times. The gene calls are TRBV30 and TRBJ2-1, with D possibly being TRBD2 (5 bases). V was trimmed by 2 bases and J by 7 bases, leaving 12 bases between them. In germline, CDR1 is GTSNPN, CDR2 SVGIG (reference sequence). CDR3 length: 13 amino acids. In nucleotides, the CDR3 is TGTGCCTGGAGTTCCGGGATTATAAATGAGCAGTTCTTC. It translates to CAWSSGIINEQFF.

The chain combines TRBV19 with TRBJ2-2, with 9 bases aligning to TRBD2. Germline V lookup: CDR1 LNHDA, CDR2 SQIVND (reference sequence). The V gene end was trimmed by 8 bases and the J gene end by 9 bases; junction bases not matched to a gene: 13. CDR3 length equals 15 residues. CDR3 amino acids: CASSRPQRGVRELFF. DNA of the CDR3: TGTGCCAGTTCCCGACCCCAGCGGGGGGTGAGGGAGCTGTTTTTT.

The chain links TRBV7-2 to TRBJ2-1, with D possibly being TRBD1 (5 bases). This CDR3 spans 15 amino acids. The V end was cut by 5 bases, the J end by 4 bases, with 15 bases between. CDR1 is SGHTA and CDR2 is FQGNSA in the germline V gene. CDR3 in DNA: TGTGCCAGCAGCCGTAGCAGGGCGGTGTACAATGAGCAGTTCTTC. This gives the protein CASSRSRAVYNEQFF.

The V call is TRBV7-6, the J call TRBJ1-4; D is possibly TRBD1 (5 bases). CDR3 length: 15 amino acids. Germline CDR1 and CDR2: SGHVS and FNYEAQ. V gave up 1 base and J gave up 10 bases, with 16 bases separating them. The CDR3 spells CASSLGGQGTRKLFF. Written as DNA, the CDR3 is TGTGCCAGCAGCTTAGGGGGCCAGGGAACGCGAAAACTGTTTTTT.

This clone was counted only a few times. This chain's CDR3 is CASSLAPRGVGYNEQFF. The CDR3 DNA is TGTGCCAGCAGCTTAGCGCCGCGGGGGGTGGGTTACAATGAGCAGTTCTTC. The gene calls are TRBV7-2 and TRBJ2-1, with 8 bases identical to TRBD2. The V and J ends lost 0 bases and 4 bases, in that order; junction bases with no gene match: 8. The CDR3 consists of 17 residues. Germline CDR1 is SGHTA and CDR2 is FQGNSA.

The rearrangement uses TRBV5-4 and TRBJ1-4; 7 bases line up with TRBD1. There are 14 residues in the CDR3. CDR1 is SGHNT and CDR2 is YYREEE in the germline V gene (reference sequence). Losses at the gene ends were 6 bases for V and 2 bases for J; bases not matched to a gene: 4. CDR3 sequence reads: CASTIQGTNEKLFF. In DNA form, the CDR3 reads TGTGCCAGCACCATACAGGGGACTAATGAAAAACTGTTTTTT.

The chain employs TRBV4-1 and TRBJ1-4, with D unresolved. Germline assignment: CDR1 MGHRA and CDR2 YSYEKL. The CDR3 extends over 14 amino acids. The germline V and J ends were trimmed by 4 bases and 8 bases, with 14 bases remaining between them. DNA for the CDR3: TGCGCCAGCAGCCCTCCGGGTGCGGGGGAAAAACTGTTTTTT. Amino acids: CASSPPGAGEKLFF.

This clone was seen only once. The identical CDR3 is also encoded by other nucleotide sequences in the sample. This chain joins TRBV11-2 and TRBJ1-2, with 7 positions matching TRBD1. This CDR3 has 14 residues. Unmatched junction bases numbered 3, after V lost 1 base and J lost 4 bases. Germline V lookup: CDR1 SGHAT, CDR2 FQNNGV. The CDR3 reads CASSLAQGGYGYTF. The CDR3 region has the DNA TGTGCCAGCAGCTTAGCTCAGGGGGGCTATGGCTACACCTTC.

The V call is TRBV11-2, the J call TRBJ2-1, with a tentative D call TRBD2 (6 bases). V was pared by 3 bases and J by 6 bases, with 9 bases between. The V gene's germline CDR1 is SGHAT and CDR2 FQNNGV. The CDR3 extends over 13 amino acids. DNA of the CDR3: TGTGCCAGCAGCTTTGGGACTGGCAATGAGCAGTTCTTC. Translated: CASSFGTGNEQFF.

The J gene is TRBJ2-5, the V gene TRBV27; maybe TRBD1 (6 bases). Trimming cost V 2 bases and J 1 base, with 14 bases left between them. CDR1 is MNHEY, CDR2 SMNVEV, per germline (reference sequence). The CDR3 spans 16 residues. The CDR3 reads CASSLRPGVPQETQYF. The CDR3 nucleotides read TGTGCCAGCAGTTTAAGGCCAGGGGTCCCCCAAGAGACCCAGTACTTC.

In the case of this clone: Other nucleotide sequences from this sample produce the same CDR3. This rearrangement joins TRBV18 to TRBJ2-5; possibly TRBD2 for D (6 bases). Trimming stripped 3 bases from V and 4 bases from J, with 9 bases between. In germline, CDR1 is KGHSH, CDR2 LQKENI. CDR3 length equals 13 residues. The CDR3 DNA follows: TGTGCCAGCTCACCGGGGGGACCAGAGACCCAGTACTTC. This codes for CASSPGGPETQYF.